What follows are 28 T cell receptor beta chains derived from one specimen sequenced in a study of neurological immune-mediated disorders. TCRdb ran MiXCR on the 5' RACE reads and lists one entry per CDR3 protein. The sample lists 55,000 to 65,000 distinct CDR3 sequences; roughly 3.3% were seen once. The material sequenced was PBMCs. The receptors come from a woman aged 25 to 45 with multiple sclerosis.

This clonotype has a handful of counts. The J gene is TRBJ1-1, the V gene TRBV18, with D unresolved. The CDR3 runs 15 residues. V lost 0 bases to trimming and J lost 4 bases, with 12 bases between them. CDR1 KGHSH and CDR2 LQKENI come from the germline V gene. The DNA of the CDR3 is TGTGCCAGCTCACCACCGGGAAGGGCTGGCACTGAAGCTTTCTTT. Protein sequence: CASSPPGRAGTEAFF.

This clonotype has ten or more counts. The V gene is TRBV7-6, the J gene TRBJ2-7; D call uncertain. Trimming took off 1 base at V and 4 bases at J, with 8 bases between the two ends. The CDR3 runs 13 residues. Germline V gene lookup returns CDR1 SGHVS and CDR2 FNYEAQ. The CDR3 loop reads CASSLDLYYEQYF. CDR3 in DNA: TGTGCCAGCAGCTTAGATTTATATTACGAGCAGTACTTC.

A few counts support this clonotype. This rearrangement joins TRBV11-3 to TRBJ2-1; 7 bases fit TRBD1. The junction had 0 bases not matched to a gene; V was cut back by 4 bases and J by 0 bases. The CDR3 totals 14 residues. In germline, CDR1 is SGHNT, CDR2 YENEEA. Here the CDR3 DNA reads TGTGCCAGCAGCTCAGGGGGCTCCTACAATGAGCAGTTCTTC. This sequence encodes CASSSGGSYNEQFF.

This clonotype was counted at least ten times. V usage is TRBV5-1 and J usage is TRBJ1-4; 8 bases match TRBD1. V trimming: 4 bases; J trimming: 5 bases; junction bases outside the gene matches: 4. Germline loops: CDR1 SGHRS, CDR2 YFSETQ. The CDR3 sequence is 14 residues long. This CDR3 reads CASSKGQGNEKLFF. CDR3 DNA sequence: TGCGCCAGCAGCAAAGGACAGGGCAATGAAAAACTGTTTTTT.

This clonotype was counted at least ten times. CDR3 sequence reads: CASSLGGISLNTEAFF. CDR3 bases: TGCGCCAGCAGCTTGGGCGGAATCTCACTGAACACTGAAGCTTTCTTT. The V call is TRBV5-1, the J call TRBJ1-1; D is uncertain. The CDR3 is made up of 16 amino acids. Germline V gene lookup returns CDR1 SGHRS and CDR2 YFSETQ. V was trimmed by 0 bases and J by 0 bases, leaving 12 bases between them.

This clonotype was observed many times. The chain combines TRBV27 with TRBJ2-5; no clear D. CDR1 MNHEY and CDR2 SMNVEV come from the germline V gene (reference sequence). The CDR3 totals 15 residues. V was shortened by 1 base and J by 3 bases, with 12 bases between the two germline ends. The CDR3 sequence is CASSLLAGHEETQYF. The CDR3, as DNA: TGTGCCAGCAGTTTATTGGCAGGCCATGAAGAGACCCAGTACTTC.

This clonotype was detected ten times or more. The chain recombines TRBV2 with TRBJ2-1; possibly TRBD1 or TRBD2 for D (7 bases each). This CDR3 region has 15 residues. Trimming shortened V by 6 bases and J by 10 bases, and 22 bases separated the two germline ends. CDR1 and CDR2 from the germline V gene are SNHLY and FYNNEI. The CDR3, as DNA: TGTGCCAGCAGAACAGGGGCTAGCGGAGTGGGGGAGCAGTTCTTC. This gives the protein CASRTGASGVGEQFF.

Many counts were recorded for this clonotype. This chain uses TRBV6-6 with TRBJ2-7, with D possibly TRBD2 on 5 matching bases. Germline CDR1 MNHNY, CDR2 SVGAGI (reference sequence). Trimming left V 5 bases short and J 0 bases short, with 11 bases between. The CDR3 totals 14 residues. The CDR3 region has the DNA TGTGCCAGCAGTGATAGGGAGACCTCCTACGAGCAGTACTTC. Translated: CASSDRETSYEQYF.

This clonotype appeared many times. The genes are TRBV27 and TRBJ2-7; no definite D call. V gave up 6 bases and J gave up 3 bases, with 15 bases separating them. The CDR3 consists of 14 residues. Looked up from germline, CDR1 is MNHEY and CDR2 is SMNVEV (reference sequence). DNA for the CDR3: TGTGCCAGCAGGCCTGCGGATAAGTACTACGAGCAGTACTTC. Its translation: CASRPADKYYEQYF.

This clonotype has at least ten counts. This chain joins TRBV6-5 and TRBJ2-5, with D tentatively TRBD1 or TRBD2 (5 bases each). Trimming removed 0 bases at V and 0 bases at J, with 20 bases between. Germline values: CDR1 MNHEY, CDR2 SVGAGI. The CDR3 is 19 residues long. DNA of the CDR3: TGTGCCAGCAGTTACTCATCCGGGGCGTCACTCGTAGACCAAGAGACCCAGTACTTC. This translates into CASSYSSGASLVDQETQYF.

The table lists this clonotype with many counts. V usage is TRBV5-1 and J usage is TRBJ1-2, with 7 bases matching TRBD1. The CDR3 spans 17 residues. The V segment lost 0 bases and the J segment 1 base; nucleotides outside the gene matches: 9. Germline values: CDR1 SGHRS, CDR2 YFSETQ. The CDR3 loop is CASSLVPGQRDNYGYTF. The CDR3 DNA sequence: TGCGCCAGCAGCTTGGTGCCGGGACAGCGAGATAACTATGGCTACACCTTC.

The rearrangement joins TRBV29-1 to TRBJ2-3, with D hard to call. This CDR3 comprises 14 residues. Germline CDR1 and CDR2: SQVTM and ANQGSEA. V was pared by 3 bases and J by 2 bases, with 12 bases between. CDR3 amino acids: CSVEHHPNTDTQYF. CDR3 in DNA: TGCAGCGTTGAGCACCATCCCAACACAGATACGCAGTATTTT.

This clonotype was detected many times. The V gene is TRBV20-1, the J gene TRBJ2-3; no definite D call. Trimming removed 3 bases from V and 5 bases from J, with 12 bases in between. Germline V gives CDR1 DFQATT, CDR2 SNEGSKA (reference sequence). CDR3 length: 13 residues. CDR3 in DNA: TGCAGTGCTAGTGTCCTGTCCCGAGATACGCAGTATTTT. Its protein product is CSASVLSRDTQYF.

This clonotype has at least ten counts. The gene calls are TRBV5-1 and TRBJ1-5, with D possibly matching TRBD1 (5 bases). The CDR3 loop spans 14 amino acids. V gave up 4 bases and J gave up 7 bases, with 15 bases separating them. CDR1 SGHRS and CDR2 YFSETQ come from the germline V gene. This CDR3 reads CASSRDVSGQPQHF. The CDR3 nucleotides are TGCGCCAGCAGCCGGGACGTCTCGGGACAGCCCCAGCATTTT.

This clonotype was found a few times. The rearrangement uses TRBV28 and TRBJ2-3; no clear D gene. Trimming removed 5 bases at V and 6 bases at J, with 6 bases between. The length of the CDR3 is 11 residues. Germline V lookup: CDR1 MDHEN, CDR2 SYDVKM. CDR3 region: CASSPRDTQYF. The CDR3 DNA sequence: TGTGCCAGCAGTCCGAGGGATACGCAGTATTTT.

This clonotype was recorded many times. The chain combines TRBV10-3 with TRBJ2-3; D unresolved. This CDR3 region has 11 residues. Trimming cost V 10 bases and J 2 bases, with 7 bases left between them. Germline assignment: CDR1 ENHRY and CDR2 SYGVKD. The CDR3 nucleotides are TGTGCCACCCGTTCCACAGATACGCAGTATTTT. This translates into CATRSTDTQYF.

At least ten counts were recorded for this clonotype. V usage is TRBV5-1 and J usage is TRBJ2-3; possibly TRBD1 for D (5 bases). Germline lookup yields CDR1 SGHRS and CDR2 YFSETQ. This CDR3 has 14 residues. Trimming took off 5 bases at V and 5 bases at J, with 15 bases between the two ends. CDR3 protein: CASSLTGGVDTQYF. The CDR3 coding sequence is TGCGCCAGCAGTTTAACAGGTGGGGTAGATACGCAGTATTTT.

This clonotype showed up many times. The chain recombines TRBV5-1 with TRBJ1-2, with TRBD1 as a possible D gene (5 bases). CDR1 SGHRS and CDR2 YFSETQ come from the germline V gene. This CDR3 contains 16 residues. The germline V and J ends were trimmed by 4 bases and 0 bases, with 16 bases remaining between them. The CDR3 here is CASSTGDLLSNYGYTF. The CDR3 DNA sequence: TGCGCCAGCAGCACCGGGGACTTACTCTCTAACTATGGCTACACCTTC.

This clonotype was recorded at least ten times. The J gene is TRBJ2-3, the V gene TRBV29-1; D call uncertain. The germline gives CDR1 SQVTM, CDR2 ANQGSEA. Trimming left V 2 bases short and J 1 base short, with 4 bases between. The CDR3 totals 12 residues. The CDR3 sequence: CSVEPGTDTQYF. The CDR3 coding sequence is TGCAGCGTTGAACCGGGCACAGATACGCAGTATTTT.

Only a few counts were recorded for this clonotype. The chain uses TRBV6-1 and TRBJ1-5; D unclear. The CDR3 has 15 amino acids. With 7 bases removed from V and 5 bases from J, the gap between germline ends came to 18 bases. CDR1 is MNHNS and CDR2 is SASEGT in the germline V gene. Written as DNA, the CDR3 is TGTGCCAGCACCGTCGGACGCCGCCCGGATCAGCCCCAGCATTTT. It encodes CASTVGRRPDQPQHF.

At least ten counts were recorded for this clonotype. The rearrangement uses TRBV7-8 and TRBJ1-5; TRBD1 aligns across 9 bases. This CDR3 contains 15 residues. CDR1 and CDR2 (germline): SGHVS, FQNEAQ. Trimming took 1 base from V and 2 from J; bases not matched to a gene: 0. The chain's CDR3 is CASSLGTGGNQPQHF. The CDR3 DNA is TGTGCCAGCAGCTTAGGGACAGGGGGCAATCAGCCCCAGCATTTT.

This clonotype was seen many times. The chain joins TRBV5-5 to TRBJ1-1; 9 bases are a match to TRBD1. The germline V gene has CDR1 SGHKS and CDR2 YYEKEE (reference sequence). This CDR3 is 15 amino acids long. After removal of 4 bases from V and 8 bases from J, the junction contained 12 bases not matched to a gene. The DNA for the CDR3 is TGTGCCAGCAGCCAGGAGCTCACAGGGGGCAGGGAAGCTTTCTTT. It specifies CASSQELTGGREAFF.

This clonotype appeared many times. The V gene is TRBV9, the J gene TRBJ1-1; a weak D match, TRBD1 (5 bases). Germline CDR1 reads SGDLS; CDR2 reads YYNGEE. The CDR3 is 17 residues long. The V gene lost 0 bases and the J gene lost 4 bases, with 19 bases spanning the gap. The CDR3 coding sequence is TGTGCCAGCAGCGTAGATCTCCCCGTGGGGGTGGTCACTGAAGCTTTCTTT. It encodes CASSVDLPVGVVTEAFF.

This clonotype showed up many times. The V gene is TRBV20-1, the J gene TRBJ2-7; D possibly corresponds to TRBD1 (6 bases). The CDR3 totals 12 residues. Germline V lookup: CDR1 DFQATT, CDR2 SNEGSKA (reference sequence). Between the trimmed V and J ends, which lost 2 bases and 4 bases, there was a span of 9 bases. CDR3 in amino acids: CSARTGRYEQYF. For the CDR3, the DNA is TGCAGTGCTAGAACAGGGCGGTACGAGCAGTACTTC.

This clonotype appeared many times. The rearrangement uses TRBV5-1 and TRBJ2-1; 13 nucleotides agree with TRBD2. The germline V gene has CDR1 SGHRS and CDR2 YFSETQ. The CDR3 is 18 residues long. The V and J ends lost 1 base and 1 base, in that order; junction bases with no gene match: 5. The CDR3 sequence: CASSLRLAGGLSYNEQFF. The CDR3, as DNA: TGCGCCAGCAGCTTGAGACTAGCGGGGGGACTATCCTACAATGAGCAGTTCTTC.

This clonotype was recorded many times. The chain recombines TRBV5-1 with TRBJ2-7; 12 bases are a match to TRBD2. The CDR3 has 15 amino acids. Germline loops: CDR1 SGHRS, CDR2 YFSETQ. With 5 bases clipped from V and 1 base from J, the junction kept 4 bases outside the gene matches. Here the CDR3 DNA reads TGCGCCAGCAGTCCCACTAGCGGGGGGTCCTACGAGCAGTACTTC. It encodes CASSPTSGGSYEQYF.

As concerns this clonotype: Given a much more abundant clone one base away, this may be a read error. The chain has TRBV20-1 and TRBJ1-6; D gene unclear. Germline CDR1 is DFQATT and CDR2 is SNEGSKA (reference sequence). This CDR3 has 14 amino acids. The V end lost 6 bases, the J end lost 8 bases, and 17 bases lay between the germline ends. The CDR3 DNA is TGCAGTGCGGATCCGGTGGAAAGGGATTCACCCCTCCACTTT. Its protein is CSADPVERDSPLHF.

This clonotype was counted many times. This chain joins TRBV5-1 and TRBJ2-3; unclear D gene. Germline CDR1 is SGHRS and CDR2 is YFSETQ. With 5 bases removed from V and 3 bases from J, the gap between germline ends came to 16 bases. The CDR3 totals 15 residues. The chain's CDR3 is CASRRVTEETDTQYF. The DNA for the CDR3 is TGCGCCAGCAGGCGAGTGACGGAAGAGACAGATACGCAGTATTTT.